The T cell receptor beta chain under discussion was sequenced for a study of T cell responses to AZD1222 COVID-19 vaccine. Background on the study: Second-dose groups at about 4 or about 12 weeks were pooled.

Note on this clone: No antigen is known for it.

General study points: At 160-218 and 743-854, vaccine-associated CD4 TCRs were dominant, and they spanned spike.

Produced via immunoSEQ multiplex PCR; TCRdb's table is partial and in-frame only. Of about 120,000 clones in the sample, 88% are singletons; the top ten hold 4.5% to 6%. Trimming took 3 bases from V and 0 from J; bases not matched to a gene: 4. Germline lookup yields CDR1 SGHRS and CDR2 YFSETQ. The CDR3 has 18 amino acids. The V call is TRBV5-1, the J call TRBJ2-1; TRBD2 matches at 15 bases. The clonotype originates from an adult in good health. The material was peripheral blood, obtained on day 0 of AZD1222 vaccination. The CDR3 nucleotides are TGCGCCAGCAGCTGGGGACTAGCGGGAGGCCCCTCCTACAATGAGCAGTTCTTC. Translated, it gives CASSWGLAGGPSYNEQFF.